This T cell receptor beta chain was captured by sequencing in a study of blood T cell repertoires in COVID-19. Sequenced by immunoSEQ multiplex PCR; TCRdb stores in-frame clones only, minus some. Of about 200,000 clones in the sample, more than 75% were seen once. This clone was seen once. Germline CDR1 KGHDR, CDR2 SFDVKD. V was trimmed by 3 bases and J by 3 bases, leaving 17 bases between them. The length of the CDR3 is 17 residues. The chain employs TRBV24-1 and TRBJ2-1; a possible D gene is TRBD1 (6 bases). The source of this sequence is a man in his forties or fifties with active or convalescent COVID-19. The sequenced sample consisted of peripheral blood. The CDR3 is CATSDVHVGGIYNEQFF. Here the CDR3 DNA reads TGTGCCACCAGTGATGTACACGTAGGGGGTATCTACAATGAGCAGTTCTTC.